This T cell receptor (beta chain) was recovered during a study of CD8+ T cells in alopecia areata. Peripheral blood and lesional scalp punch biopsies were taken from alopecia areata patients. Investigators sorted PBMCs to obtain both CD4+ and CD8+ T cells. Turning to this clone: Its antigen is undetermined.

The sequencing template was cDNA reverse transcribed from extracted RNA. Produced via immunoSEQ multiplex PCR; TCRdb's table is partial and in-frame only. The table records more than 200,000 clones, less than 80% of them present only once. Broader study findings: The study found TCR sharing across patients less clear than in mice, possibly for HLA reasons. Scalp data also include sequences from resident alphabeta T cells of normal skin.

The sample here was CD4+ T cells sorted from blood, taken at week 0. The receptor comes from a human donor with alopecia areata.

CDR3 in DNA: TGTGCCATCACGAGCGGGGTAACCTACGAGCAGTACTTC. Its protein is CAITSGVTYEQYF. The V gene is TRBV10-3, the J gene TRBJ2-7; TRBD2 aligns across 7 bases. Germline V gene data show CDR1 as ENHRY and CDR2 as SYGVKD. The J segment lost 2 bases and the V segment lost 7 bases, leaving 5 bases of the junction unmatched. This CDR3 is built from 13 residues.